The clone carrying this T cell receptor (beta chain) showed up just a few times. Its antigen remains unknown. One end of the junction fails to match germline, which may point to a read error. This specimen belongs to a study of blood T cells in healthy people across ages. General observations from the study: Estimated diversity across one million T cells was deemed an underestimate.

With a J-beta primer mix and a sample-barcoded 5' primer, a second PCR ran roughly 6 to 11 cycles. From the 5' RACE reads, TCRdb called clonotypes with MiXCR, one entry per CDR3 protein. The table shows about 1.6 million distinct CDR3 sequences, with roughly 32% occurring only once. In germline, CDR1 is MGHRA, CDR2 YSYEKL. The CDR3 is 20 residues long. The clonotype originates from a woman in her 30s in good health. Sequencing was done on a sample of blood. The chain combines TRBV4-1 with TRBJ2-6; no firm D call. The DNA of the CDR3 is TGCGCCAGCAGCCAACCTAAAGGCGGCGTAATAAACTCTGGGACCAACGTCCTGACTTTC. It is translated as CASSQPKGGVINSGTNVLTF.